A selection of T cell receptor beta chains follows, all from one sample in a study of T cell responses to AZD1222 COVID-19 vaccine. Method: immunoSEQ multiplex PCR; TCRdb's copy keeps in-frame clones and lacks some. The data contain approximately 99,000 clones, approximately 89% of them singletons. Sequencing was performed on peripheral blood, taken on day 0 of MenACWY control vaccination. The receptors shown here come from an adult in good health. Each CDR3 is given with its conserved first and last residue. A D gene is named only where the DNA matches it firmly. A row's size may be missing; if present it is once, few, many or a size class.

J gene,V gene,clone size,D gene,CDR3 DNA,CDR3 protein
TRBJ2-6,TRBV6-2/TRBV6-3,.,.,TGTGCCAGCAGTTACTCTGGGGCCAACGTCCTGACTTTC,CASSYSGANVLTF
TRBJ1-1,TRBV29-1,.,.,TGCAGCGCCGGGGCCCAAGAGAACACTGAAGCTTTCTTT,CSAGAQENTEAFF
TRBJ1-1,TRBV6-1,.,TRBD1,TGTGCCAGCAGTGATCAGACAGGGGCGAAGAACACTGAAGCTTTCTTT,CASSDQTGAKNTEAFF
TRBJ2-1,TRBV18,.,.,TGTGCCAGCTCACCAATGGAGTACAATGAGCAGTTCTTC,CASSPMEYNEQFF
TRBJ1-2,TRBV18,.,.,TGTGCCAGCTACGGGACGGCGGACTATGGCTACACCTTC,CASYGTADYGYTF
TRBJ2-7,TRBV2,.,.,TGTGCCAGCAGTGGGCCAGAGGAGCAGTACTTC,CASSGPEEQYF
TRBJ2-3,TRBV4-1,.,TRBD2,TGCGCCAGCAGCCATCCCCCGGGACTAGCGGGGGGGGGTAGCACAGATACGCAGTATTTT,CASSHPPGLAGGGSTDTQYF
TRBJ1-2,TRBV30,.,.,TGTGCCTGGGGAGATCTGCCGGGACCTAACTATGGCTACACCTTC,CAWGDLPGPNYGYTF
TRBJ1-3,TRBV7-2,.,.,TGTGCCAGCAGCGATTCCGACATGGCATCCGGAAACACCATATATTTT,CASSDSDMASGNTIYF
TRBJ2-7,TRBV15,.,TRBD1,TGTGCCACCAGCAGAGAGAAAGCACAGGGGGCCCACGAGCAGTACTTC,CATSREKAQGAHEQYF
TRBJ1-2,TRBV3-1/TRBV3-2,few,.,TGTGCCACCAAGGCAACAGGGAATGGCTACACCTTC,CATKATGNGYTF
TRBJ2-4,TRBV7-8,.,.,TGTGCCAGCAGCTTGAAGTTTGTCCAGGGGCCTCTAGCCAAAAACATTCAGTACTTC,CASSLKFVQGPLAKNIQYF
TRBJ2-3,TRBV10-2,.,.,TGCGCCAGCAGCGGGGGGCACACGCAGTATTTT,CASSGGHTQYF
TRBJ1-3,TRBV7-9,.,.,TGTGCCAGCAGCCCCCCCAGGACGGGAAACACCATATATTTT,CASSPPRTGNTIYF
TRBJ2-5,TRBV30,.,.,TGTGCCTGCTTGAGGGCGGGGGCCTTCGGCGGGGAGACCCAGTACTTC,CACLRAGAFGGETQYF
TRBJ1-1,TRBV3-1/TRBV3-2,.,.,TGTGCCAGCAGCCGTTTCCCCGGGGACACTGAAGCTTTCTTT,CASSRFPGDTEAFF
TRBJ1-4,TRBV10-3,.,TRBD1,TGTGCCATCAGTGAGGGACGAGGGGGCGGACAGGGGGAAAAACTGTTTTTT,CAISEGRGGGQGEKLFF
TRBJ1-6,TRBV14,.,.,TGTGCCAGCAGCCTGAGGGACGGCCCTAATTCACCCCTCCACTTT,CASSLRDGPNSPLHF
TRBJ2-5,TRBV3-1/TRBV3-2,.,.,TGTGCCAGCAGCCAAGGAATCCAAGAGACCCAGTACTTC,CASSQGIQETQYF
TRBJ2-7,TRBV4-1,.,.,TGCGCCAGCAGCCAAGCGGGGCAGGGTAGGTACGAGCAGTACTTC,CASSQAGQGRYEQYF
TRBJ2-3,TRBV6-5,.,.,TGTGCCAGCATGGTCCCCCGGCACACAGATACGCAGTATTTT,CASMVPRHTDTQYF
TRBJ2-5,TRBV5-5,.,TRBD1,TGTGCCAGCAGCCTGCGTCAGGGGGCAGGGGAGACCCAGTACTTC,CASSLRQGAGETQYF